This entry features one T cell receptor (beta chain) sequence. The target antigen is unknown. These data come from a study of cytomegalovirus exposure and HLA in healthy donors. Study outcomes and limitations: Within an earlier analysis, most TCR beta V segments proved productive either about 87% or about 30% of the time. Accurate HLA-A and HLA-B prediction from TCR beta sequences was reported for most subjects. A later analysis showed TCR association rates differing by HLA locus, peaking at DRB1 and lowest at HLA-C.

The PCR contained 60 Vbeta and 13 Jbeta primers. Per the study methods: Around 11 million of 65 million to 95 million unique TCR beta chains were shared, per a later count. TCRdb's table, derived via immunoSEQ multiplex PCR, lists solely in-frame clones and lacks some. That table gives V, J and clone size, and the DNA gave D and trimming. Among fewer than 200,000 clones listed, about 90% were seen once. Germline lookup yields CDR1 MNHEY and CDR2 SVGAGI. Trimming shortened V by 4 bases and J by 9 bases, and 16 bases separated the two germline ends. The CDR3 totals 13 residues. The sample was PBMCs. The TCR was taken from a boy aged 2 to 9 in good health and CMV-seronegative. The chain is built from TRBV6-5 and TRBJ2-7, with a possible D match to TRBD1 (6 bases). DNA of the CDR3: TGTGCCAGCAGTTGGTCATCTGGGGGCGGGCAGTACTTC. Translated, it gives CASSWSSGGGQYF.